The following is a TCR beta chain sequence with its context. Its antigen is as yet unknown. The data were produced by immunoSEQ multiplex PCR, yet TCRdb's version contains in-frame clones alone and is incomplete. The table shows approximately 100,000 clones, with more than 75% occurring only once. This specimen belongs to a study of T cell responses to AZD1222 COVID-19 vaccine. The study's findings and limits: Clonal diversity was possibly underestimated, and the donors were mostly white British, with more females.

This receptor was identified in an adult in good health. The specimen was peripheral blood, collected on day 0 of AZD1222 vaccination.

In nucleotides, the CDR3 is TGTGCCAGCAGCCCAAATCAGGATATTCAGCCCCAGCATTTT. Amino acids: CASSPNQDIQPQHF. This rearrangement joins TRBV7-9 to TRBJ1-5; D not certain. The V and J ends lost 5 bases and 6 bases respectively, with 14 bases between them. The CDR3 is made up of 14 amino acids. Looked up from germline, CDR1 is SEHNR and CDR2 is FQNEAQ (reference sequence).